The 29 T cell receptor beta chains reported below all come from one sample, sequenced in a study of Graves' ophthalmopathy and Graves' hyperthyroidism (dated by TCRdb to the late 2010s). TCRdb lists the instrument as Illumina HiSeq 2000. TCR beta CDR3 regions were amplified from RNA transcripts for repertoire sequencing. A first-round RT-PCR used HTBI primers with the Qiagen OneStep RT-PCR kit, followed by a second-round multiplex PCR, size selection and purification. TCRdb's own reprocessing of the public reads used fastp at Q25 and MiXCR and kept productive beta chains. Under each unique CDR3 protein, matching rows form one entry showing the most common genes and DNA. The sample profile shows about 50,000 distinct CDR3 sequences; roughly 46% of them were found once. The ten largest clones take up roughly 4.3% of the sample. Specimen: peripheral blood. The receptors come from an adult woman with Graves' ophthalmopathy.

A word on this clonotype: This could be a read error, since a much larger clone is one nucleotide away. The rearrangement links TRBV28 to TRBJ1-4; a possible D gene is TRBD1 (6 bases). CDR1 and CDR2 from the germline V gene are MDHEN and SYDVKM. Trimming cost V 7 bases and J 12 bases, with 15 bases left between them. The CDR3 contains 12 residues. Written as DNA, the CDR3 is TGTGCCAGCACCGGGGGGGGCGAAGAACTGTTTTTT. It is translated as CASTGGGEELFF.

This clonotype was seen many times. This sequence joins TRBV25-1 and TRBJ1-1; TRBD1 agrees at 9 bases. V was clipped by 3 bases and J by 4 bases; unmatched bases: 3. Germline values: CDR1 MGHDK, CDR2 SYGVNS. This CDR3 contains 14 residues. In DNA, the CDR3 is TGTGCCAGCAGTGATAGGACAGGGGTCACTGAAGCTTTCTTT. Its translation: CASSDRTGVTEAFF.

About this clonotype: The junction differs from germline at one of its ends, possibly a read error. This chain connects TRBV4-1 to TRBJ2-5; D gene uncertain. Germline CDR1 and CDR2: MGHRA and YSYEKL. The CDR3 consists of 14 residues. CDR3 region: CASSQDGRQETQDF. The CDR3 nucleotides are TGTGCCAGCAGCCAAGATGGCAGGCAAGAGACCCAGGACTTC.

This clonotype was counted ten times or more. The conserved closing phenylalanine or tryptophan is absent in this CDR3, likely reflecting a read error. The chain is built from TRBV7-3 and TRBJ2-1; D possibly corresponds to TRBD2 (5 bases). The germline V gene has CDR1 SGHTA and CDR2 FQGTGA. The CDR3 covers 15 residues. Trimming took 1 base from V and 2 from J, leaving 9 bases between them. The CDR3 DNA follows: TGTGCCAGCAGCTTAAACGGGGAAACCTACAATGAGCAGTTCCTC. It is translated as CASSLNGETYNEQFL.

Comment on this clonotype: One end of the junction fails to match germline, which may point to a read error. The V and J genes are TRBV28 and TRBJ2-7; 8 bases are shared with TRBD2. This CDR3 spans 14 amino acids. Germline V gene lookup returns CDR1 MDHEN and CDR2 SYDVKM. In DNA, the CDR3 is TGTGCCAGCAGTTTTGCGGGGGGCTCCCACGAGCAGTACTTC. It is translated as CASSFAGGSHEQYF.

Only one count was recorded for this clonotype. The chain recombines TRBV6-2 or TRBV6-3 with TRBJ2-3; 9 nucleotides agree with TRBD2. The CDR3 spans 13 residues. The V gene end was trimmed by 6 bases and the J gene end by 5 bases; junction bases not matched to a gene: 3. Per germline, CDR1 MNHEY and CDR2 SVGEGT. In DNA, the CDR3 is TGTGCCAGCAGGCTAGCGGGGCAAGATACGCAGTATTTT. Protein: CASRLAGQDTQYF.

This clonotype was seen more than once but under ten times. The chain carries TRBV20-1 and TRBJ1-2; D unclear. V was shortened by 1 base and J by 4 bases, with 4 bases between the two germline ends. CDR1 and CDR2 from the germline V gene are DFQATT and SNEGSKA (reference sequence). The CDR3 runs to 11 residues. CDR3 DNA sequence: TGCAGTGCTAGAGTTGGCTATGGCTACACCTTC. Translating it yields CSARVGYGYTF.

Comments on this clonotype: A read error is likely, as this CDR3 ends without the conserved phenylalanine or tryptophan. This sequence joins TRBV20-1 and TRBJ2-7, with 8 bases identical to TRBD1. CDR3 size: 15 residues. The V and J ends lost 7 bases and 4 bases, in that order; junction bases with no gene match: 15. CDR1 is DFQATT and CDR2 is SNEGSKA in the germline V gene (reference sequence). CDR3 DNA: TGCAGTGTGGGAGGACAGGGTGGTTTTTTGTACGAGCAGTACCTC. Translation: CSVGGQGGFLYEQYL.

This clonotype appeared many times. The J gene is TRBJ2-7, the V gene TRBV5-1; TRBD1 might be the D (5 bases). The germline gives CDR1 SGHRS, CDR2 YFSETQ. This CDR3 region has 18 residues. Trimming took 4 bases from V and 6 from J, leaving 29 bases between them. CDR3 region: CASSPEDEGAFTLLEQYF. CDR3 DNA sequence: TGCGCCAGCAGCCCGGAAGATGAAGGGGCCTTTACCCTGCTCGAGCAGTACTTC.

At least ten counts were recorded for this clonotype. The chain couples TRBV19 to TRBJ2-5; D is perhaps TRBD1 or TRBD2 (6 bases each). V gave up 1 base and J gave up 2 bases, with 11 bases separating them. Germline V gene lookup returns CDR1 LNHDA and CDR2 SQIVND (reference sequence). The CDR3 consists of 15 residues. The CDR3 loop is CASSIATGTQETQYF. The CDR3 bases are TGTGCCAGTAGTATAGCAACAGGGACTCAAGAGACCCAGTACTTC.

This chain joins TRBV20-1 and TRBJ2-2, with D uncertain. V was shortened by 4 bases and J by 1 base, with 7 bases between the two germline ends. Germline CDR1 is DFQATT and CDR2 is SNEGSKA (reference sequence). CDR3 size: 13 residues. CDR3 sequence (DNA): TGCAGTGCTACTCGCCAGAACACCGGGGAGCTGTTTTTT. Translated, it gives CSATRQNTGELFF.

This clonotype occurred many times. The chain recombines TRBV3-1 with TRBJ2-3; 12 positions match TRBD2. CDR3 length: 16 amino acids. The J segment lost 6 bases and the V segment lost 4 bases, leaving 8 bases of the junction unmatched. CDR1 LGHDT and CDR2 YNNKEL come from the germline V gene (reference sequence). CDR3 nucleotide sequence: TGTGCCAGCAGCCCCCGACTAGCGGGAGAGCAGGATACGCAGTATTTT. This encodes CASSPRLAGEQDTQYF.

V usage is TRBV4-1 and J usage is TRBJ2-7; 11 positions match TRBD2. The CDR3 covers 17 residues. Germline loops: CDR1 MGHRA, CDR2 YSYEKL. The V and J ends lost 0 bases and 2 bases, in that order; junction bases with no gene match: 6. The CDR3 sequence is CASSQEVGTSGTYEQYF. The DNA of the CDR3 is TGCGCCAGCAGCCAAGAAGTTGGGACTAGCGGAACCTACGAGCAGTACTTC.

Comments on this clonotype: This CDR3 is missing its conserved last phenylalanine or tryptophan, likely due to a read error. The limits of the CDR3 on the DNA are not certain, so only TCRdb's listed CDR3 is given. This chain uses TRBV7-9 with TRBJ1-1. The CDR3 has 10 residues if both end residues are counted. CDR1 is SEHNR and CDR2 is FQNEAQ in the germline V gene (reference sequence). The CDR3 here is CASSLGRANY.

The DNA for the CDR3 is TGTGCCAGCAGCCAAGAATTCGGCAGGGAGACCCAGTACTTC. Translating it yields CASSQEFGRETQYF. This rearrangement joins TRBV4-2 to TRBJ2-5; D not certain. The CDR3 is made up of 14 amino acids. The germline gives CDR1 LGHNA, CDR2 YNFKEQ. V was clipped by 0 bases and J by 5 bases, with 10 bases between them.

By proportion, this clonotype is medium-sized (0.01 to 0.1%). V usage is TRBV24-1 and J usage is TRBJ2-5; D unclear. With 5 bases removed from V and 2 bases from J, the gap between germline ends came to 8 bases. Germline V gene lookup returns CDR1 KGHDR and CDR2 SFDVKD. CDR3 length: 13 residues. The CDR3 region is CATSGEPQETQYF. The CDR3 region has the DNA TGTGCCACCAGTGGTGAACCACAAGAGACCCAGTACTTC.

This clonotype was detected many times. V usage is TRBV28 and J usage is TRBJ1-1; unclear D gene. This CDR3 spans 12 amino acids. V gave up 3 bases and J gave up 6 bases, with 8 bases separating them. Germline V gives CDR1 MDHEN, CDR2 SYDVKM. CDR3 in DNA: TGTGCCAGCAGTTTTTTAGCCGCTGAAGCTTTCTTT. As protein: CASSFLAAEAFF. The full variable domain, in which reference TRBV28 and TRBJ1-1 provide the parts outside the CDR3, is DVKVTQSSRYLVKRTGEKVFLECVQDMDHENMFWYRQDPGLGLRLIYFSYDVKMKEKGDIPEGYSVSREKKERFSLILESASTNQTSMYLCASSFLAAEAFFGQGTRLTVV.

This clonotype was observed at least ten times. The CDR3 is CASSQDPKGTNYGYTF. Here the CDR3 DNA reads TGCGCCAGCAGCCAAGATCCGAAAGGAACTAACTATGGCTACACCTTC. The rearrangement uses TRBV4-1 and TRBJ1-2; D remains ambiguous. Trimming took 0 bases from V and 0 from J, leaving 11 bases between them. Germline V lookup: CDR1 MGHRA, CDR2 YSYEKL. The CDR3 runs 16 residues.

This CDR3 reads CASSTGTGGFNEQYF. The CDR3 bases are TGTGCCAGTAGTACAGGGACAGGGGGCTTCAATGAGCAGTATTTT. This chain connects TRBV19 to TRBJ2-3; 12 bases line up with TRBD1. The germline gives CDR1 LNHDA, CDR2 SQIVND (reference sequence). The V and J ends lost 4 bases and 11 bases, in that order; junction bases with no gene match: 10. The CDR3 spans 15 residues.

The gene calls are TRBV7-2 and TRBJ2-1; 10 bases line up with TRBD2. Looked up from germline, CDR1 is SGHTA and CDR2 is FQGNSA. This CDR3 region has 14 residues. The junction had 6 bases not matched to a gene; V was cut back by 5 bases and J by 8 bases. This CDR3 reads CASSPRLAGDEQFF. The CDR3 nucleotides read TGTGCCAGCAGCCCGAGACTAGCGGGCGATGAGCAGTTCTTC.

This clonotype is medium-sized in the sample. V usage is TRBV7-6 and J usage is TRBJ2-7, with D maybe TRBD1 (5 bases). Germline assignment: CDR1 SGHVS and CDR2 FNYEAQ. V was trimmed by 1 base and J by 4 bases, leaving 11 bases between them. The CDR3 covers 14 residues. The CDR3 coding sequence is TGTGCCAGCAGCTTAGGCCAGGGCGCATACGAGCAGTACTTC. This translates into CASSLGQGAYEQYF.

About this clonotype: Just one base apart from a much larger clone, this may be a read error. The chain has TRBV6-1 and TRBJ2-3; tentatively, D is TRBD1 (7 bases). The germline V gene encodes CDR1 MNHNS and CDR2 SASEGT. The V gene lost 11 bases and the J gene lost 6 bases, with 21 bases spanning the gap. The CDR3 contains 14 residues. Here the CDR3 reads CAGIPRGAPDTQYF. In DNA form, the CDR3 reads TGTGCCGGCATCCCCAGGGGGGCCCCGGATACGCAGTATTTT.

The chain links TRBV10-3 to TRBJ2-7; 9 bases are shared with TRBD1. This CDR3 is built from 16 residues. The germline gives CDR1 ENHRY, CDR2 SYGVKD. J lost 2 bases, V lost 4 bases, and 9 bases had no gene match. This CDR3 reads CAISARGDRAAYEQYF. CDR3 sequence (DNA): TGTGCCATCAGTGCTAGAGGGGACAGGGCCGCCTACGAGCAGTACTTC.

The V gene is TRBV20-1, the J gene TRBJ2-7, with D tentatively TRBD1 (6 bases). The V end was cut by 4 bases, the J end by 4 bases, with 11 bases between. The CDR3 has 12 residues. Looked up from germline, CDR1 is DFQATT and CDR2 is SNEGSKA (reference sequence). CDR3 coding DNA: TGCAGTGCTACAACAGGGAAATACGAGCAGTACTTC. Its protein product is CSATTGKYEQYF.

CDR3 bases: TGCGCCAGCAGCTTCACGGGGCCGGCTAATGAAAAACTGTTTTTT. This codes for CASSFTGPANEKLFF. J is TRBJ1-4 and V is TRBV5-1, with D perhaps TRBD1 (5 bases). The CDR3 spans 15 residues. The germline V and J ends were trimmed by 2 bases and 3 bases, with 11 bases remaining between them. From germline, CDR1 is SGHRS and CDR2 YFSETQ.

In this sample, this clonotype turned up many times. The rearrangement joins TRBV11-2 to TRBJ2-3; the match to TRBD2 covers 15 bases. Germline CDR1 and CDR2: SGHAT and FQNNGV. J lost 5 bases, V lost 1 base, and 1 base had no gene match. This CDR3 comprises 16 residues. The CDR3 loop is CASSLGTSGRVDTQYF. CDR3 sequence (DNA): TGTGCCAGCAGCTTAGGGACTAGCGGGAGGGTAGATACGCAGTATTTT.

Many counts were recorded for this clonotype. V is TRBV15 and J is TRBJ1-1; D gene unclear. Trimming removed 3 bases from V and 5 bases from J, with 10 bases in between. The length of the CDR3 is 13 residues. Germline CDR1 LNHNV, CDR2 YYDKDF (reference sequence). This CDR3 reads CATSSHEGTEAFF. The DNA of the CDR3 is TGTGCCACCAGCAGTCACGAAGGGACTGAAGCTTTCTTT.

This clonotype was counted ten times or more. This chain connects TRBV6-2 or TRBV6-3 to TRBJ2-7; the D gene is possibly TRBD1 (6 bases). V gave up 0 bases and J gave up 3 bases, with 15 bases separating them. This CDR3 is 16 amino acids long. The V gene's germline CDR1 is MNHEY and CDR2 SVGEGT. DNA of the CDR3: TGTGCCAGCAGTTACTCGGAAACAGGGAATGACTACGAGCAGTACTTC. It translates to CASSYSETGNDYEQYF.

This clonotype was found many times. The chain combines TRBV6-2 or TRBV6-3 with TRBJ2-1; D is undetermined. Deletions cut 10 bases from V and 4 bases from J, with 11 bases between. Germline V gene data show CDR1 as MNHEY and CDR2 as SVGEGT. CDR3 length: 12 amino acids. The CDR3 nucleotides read TGTGCCACCGCGACTGGGTACAATGAGCAGTTCTTC. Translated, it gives CATATGYNEQFF.